This paragraph covers one TCR beta chain sequence. Its cognate antigen has yet to be identified. Base qualities are not recorded, but no much larger clone differs from it by a single base. These data are taken from a study of T cell responses to AZD1222 COVID-19 vaccine (dated by TCRdb to about 2021). For the study in its entirety: Because spike-specific TCR depth and breadth did not differ between the two schedules, AZD1222 recipients who got a second dose at roughly 4 weeks were pooled with those who got a second dose at roughly 12 weeks. TCR sequencing was performed for 233 trial participants, of whom about 200 were given two doses of AZD1222 and some 25 were given two doses of MenACWY control vaccine. Trial participants were enrolled by age into subgroups of 18-55, 56-69 and 70-plus years, and around 150, 28 and 57 TCR-sequenced participants, respectively, were included in these subgroups.

Results and caveats for the whole study, not just this receptor: Because no day 14 peak-response samples were available, the repertoires could be characterized only after the peak T cell response. Most participants were white British and females outnumbered males, and the authors suggested that clonal diversity may have been underestimated. In the small 56-69-year group, the increase in depth fell short of significance, most likely because of low power. Vaccine-associated CD4 TCRs spanned the whole spike protein, with dominant responses in regions 160-218 and 743-854. Spike-specific TCR breadth and depth rose significantly after two AZD1222 doses compared with day 0 and with MenACWY recipients. Reportedly, close to half of the unique spike-specific TCRs recognized epitopes lying outside the regions that are mutated in the B.1.351 and B.1.1.7 variants. Conclusions about previously exposed vaccinees are limited because only five or six AZD1222 recipients were SARS-CoV-2 seropositive at baseline.

V is clipped by 6 bases and J by 2 bases, and the sequence between their germline boundaries is 20 bases long. The germline V gene yields MDHEN for CDR1 and SYDVKM for CDR2. From cysteine to phenylalanine, the CDR3 is 16 amino acids long. Only the CDR3 part of the read is kept: 48 bases, read in frame from the first base. The sample's time point, from its label and the paper: baseline before first vaccination. The vaccinee samples were drawn from two UK trials, COV001 and COV002, one of which was a single-blind randomized controlled phase 2/3 trial testing AZD1222 (ChAdOx1 nCoV-19) in healthy adults. For TCRbeta chain sequencing, PBMC samples were collected from trial participants at day 0 and at day 28 after the second dose. The CDR3 regions of human TCRbeta chains were analyzed by immunosequencing. From the authors' description of their analysis: TCRs in the repertoires were compared against a reference library of SARS-CoV-2-specific TCRs that had been generated with the MIRA antigen-specificity platform. Breadth was defined as the fraction of unique TCRs that were SARS-CoV-2-associated. Depth was defined as the fraction of total T cells that were SARS-CoV-2-associated. Each spike-specific TCR was assigned to its reactive spike region and to a CD4 or CD8 class using the MIRA data. Log10-transformed breadth and depth values were compared by one-way ANOVA with Sidak's multiple comparisons tests. What TCRdb holds here is the immuneACCESS table cut down to in-frame rearrangements. Part of the clones is not present; checked against another copy, under half of the missing clones reflect an unresolved V gene, and the others are unexplained. V and J calls and clone size follow that table, whereas D and trimming were derived from the DNA. The sample has approximately 120,000 clones on record, around 93% of them singletons. The ten largest clones capture about 1.1% of the sample.

The clonotype originates from an adult in good health. Sequencing was performed on peripheral blood, taken on day 0 of AZD1222 vaccination. The rearrangement combines TRBV28 with TRBJ2-7, with the D gene not clear enough to name. The DNA sequence is TGTGCCAGCAGCTTTCTCGACTCCCGAGGCACCTACGAGCAGTACTTC. Translated, this is CASSFLDSRGTYEQYF.